Each of the 32 T cell receptor beta chains below was sequenced from the same sample in a study of cytotoxic CD8 clonotypes in ibrutinib-treated CLL (dated by TCRdb to the early 2020s). The time point label here, explained by the study, means: roughly 2 years on ibrutinib. The library was built by means of the immunoSEQ multiplex PCR assay. The source is immuneACCESS, and TCRdb retained only in-frame sequences with V and J called. Part of the clones is not carried over; for the studies checked, unresolved V genes explain less than half of this, and the remainder is unexplained. This sample has about 250,000 clones in its table, and about three quarters of those were observed once. The ten biggest clones cover 15% of the sample. The sample here was PBMCs, taken after 24 months of ibrutinib treatment. The receptors stem from a human donor with chronic lymphocytic leukemia.

Written as DNA, the CDR3 is TGTGCCAGCAGCGAACAGGGCCCGAACACCGGGGAGCTGTTTTTT. This gives the protein CASSEQGPNTGELFF. J is TRBJ2-2 and V is TRBV9; possible D gene TRBD1, 6 bases. Germline V gene lookup returns CDR1 SGDLS and CDR2 YYNGEE. V was cut by 3 bases and J by 0 bases, with 9 bases left in between. This CDR3 has 15 residues.

The chain is built from TRBV7-9 and TRBJ1-2; the D is unclear. CDR1 SEHNR and CDR2 FQNEAQ come from the germline V gene (reference sequence). The CDR3 is 12 residues long. V was cut by 4 bases and J by 6 bases, with 9 bases left in between. CDR3 residues: CASSSAVNGYTF. The CDR3 DNA sequence: TGTGCCAGCAGCTCAGCGGTGAATGGCTACACCTTC.

The V and J genes are TRBV19 and TRBJ1-4; D remains ambiguous. With 6 bases removed from V and 4 bases from J, the gap between germline ends came to 12 bases. This CDR3 comprises 14 residues. The germline CDR1 and CDR2 sequences are LNHDA and SQIVND (reference sequence). CDR3 protein: CASSRLGDNEKLFF. The CDR3 nucleotides read TGTGCCAGTAGCAGGCTGGGAGATAATGAAAAACTGTTTTTT.

The rearrangement links TRBV19 to TRBJ1-5, with TRBD1 matching 7 bases. The trim removed 0 bases at V and 7 bases at J, leaving 6 bases unmatched. Germline-derived CDR1 and CDR2 are LNHDA and SQIVND (reference sequence). CDR3 length: 15 residues. CDR3 bases: TGTGCCAGTAGTATAGATTGGCAGGGGGGCCAGCCCCAGCATTTT. It encodes CASSIDWQGGQPQHF.

The chain is built from TRBV27 and TRBJ2-2; D perhaps matches TRBD2 (6 bases). Germline CDR1 MNHEY, CDR2 SMNVEV (reference sequence). The length of the CDR3 is 16 residues. V lost 5 bases to trimming and J lost 6 bases, with 19 bases between them. DNA of the CDR3: TGTGCCAGCAGTCGCCAGACTGGGACGGGGGCCGGGGAGCTGTTTTTT. It translates to CASSRQTGTGAGELFF.

This chain links TRBV29-1 with TRBJ1-1; maybe TRBD1 (6 bases). V lost 6 bases, J lost 3 bases, and 14 bases lay in between. Per germline, CDR1 SQVTM and CDR2 ANQGSEA. The CDR3 sequence is 13 residues long. The CDR3 DNA sequence: TGCAGCGTGGCACAGGGATTTGACACTGAAGCTTTCTTT. It translates to CSVAQGFDTEAFF. Using reference TRBV29-1 and TRBJ1-1 for the parts outside the CDR3, the full variable domain is SAVISQKPSRDICQRGTSLTIQCQVDSQVTMMFWYRQQPGQSLTLIATANQGSEATYESGFVIDKFPISRPNLTFSTLTVSNMSPEDSSIYLCSVAQGFDTEAFFGQGTRLTVV.

The V call is TRBV9, the J call TRBJ2-1, with 10 nucleotides matching TRBD1. This CDR3 is 16 amino acids long. Trimming cost V 4 bases and J 6 bases; bases outside gene matches: 10. Germline CDR1 and CDR2: SGDLS and YYNGEE. Written as DNA, the CDR3 is TGTGCCAGCAGCCTCCCGGGACAGGGGAGCCTCAATGAGCAGTTCTTC. As protein: CASSLPGQGSLNEQFF.

The chain joins TRBV7-2 to TRBJ2-2, with D possibly being TRBD1 (6 bases). This CDR3 region has 14 residues. V lost 0 bases and J lost 7, with 9 bases in between. Germline assignment: CDR1 SGHTA and CDR2 FQGNSA. CDR3 sequence: CASSLARGSGELFF. The CDR3 DNA reads TGTGCCAGCAGCTTAGCAAGGGGGAGCGGGGAGCTGTTTTTT.

In this sample, this clone turned up a few times. V is TRBV11-2 and J is TRBJ2-2, with no clear D. Germline CDR1 reads SGHAT; CDR2 reads FQNNGV. V was clipped by 6 bases and J by 2 bases, with 7 bases between them. The CDR3 spans 13 residues. This CDR3 is CASRRYNTGELFF. The DNA of the CDR3 is TGTGCCAGCAGACGATACAACACCGGGGAGCTGTTTTTT.

The chain employs TRBV13 and TRBJ2-3; D could derive from TRBD1 or TRBD2 (6 bases each). The germline V and J ends were trimmed by 3 bases and 6 bases, with 10 bases remaining between them. This CDR3 is 13 amino acids long. Germline-derived CDR1 and CDR2 are PRHDT and FYEKMQ (reference sequence). The CDR3 loop is CASSLTRGDTQYF. The CDR3, as DNA: TGTGCCAGCAGCTTGACTAGGGGGGATACGCAGTATTTT.

The chain combines TRBV29-1 with TRBJ2-7; the D call may be TRBD1 or TRBD2 (5 bases each). CDR1 and CDR2 from the germline V gene are SQVTM and ANQGSEA. V was trimmed by 4 bases and J by 2 bases, leaving 9 bases between them. The CDR3 sequence is 12 residues long. CDR3 nucleotides: TGCAGCGTTGTGGGGGACGCCTACGAGCAGTACTTC. Its translation is CSVVGDAYEQYF.

The V call is TRBV7-8, the J call TRBJ2-7; the match to TRBD1 covers 10 bases. Germline lookup yields CDR1 SGHVS and CDR2 FQNEAQ. V trimming: 5 bases; J trimming: 4 bases; junction bases outside the gene matches: 8. The CDR3 totals 15 residues. CDR3 coding DNA: TGTGCCAGCAGCCTCCCCGGGACAGGGGTGTACGAGCAGTACTTC. The encoded protein is CASSLPGTGVYEQYF.

This sequence joins TRBV25-1 and TRBJ1-4; no firm D call. Between the trimmed V and J ends, which lost 4 bases and 7 bases, there was a span of 4 bases. From germline, CDR1 is MGHDK and CDR2 SYGVNS. CDR3 length equals 11 residues. CDR3 nucleotides: TGTGCCAGCAGTGTGAGTGAAAAACTGTTTTTT. Its protein is CASSVSEKLFF. The entire variable domain, with the rest obtained from reference TRBV25-1 and TRBJ1-4, is as follows: EADIYQTPRYLVIGTGKKITLECSQTMGHDKMYWYQQDPGMELHLIHYSYGVNSTEKGDLSSESTVSRIRTEHFPLTLESARPSHTSQYLCASSVSEKLFFGSGTQLSVL.

The chain carries TRBV7-9 and TRBJ2-1, with D possibly TRBD1 on 5 matching bases. CDR3 length: 14 amino acids. Germline V gives CDR1 SEHNR, CDR2 FQNEAQ (reference sequence). V shed 3 bases and J shed 6 bases, with 12 bases lying between them. This CDR3 reads CASSFQNTGNEQFF. The CDR3 nucleotides read TGTGCCAGCAGCTTTCAGAATACAGGCAATGAGCAGTTCTTC.

This chain links TRBV19 with TRBJ2-1; the D is unclear. Germline V gene data show CDR1 as LNHDA and CDR2 as SQIVND (reference sequence). Trimming took off 0 bases at V and 9 bases at J, with 9 bases between the two ends. This CDR3 comprises 13 residues. CDR3 loop: CASSIDIITEQFF. The CDR3 coding sequence is TGTGCCAGTAGTATAGATATTATCACTGAGCAGTTCTTC. Drawing the rest from reference TRBV19 and TRBJ2-1, the complete variable domain is DGGITQSPKYLFRKEGQNVTLSCEQNLNHDAMYWYRQDPGQGLRLIYYSQIVNDFQKGDIAEGYSVSREKKESFPLTVTSAQKNPTAFYLCASSIDIITEQFFGPGTRLTVL.

This clone was observed a few times. As DNA, the CDR3 is TGTGCCAGCAGTTTCAAACTCCGGACAGGGGGCTTGGCCTACGAGCAGTACTTC. Translating it yields CASSFKLRTGGLAYEQYF. The chain carries TRBV27 and TRBJ2-7, with 11 bases identical to TRBD1. Trimming cost V 3 bases and J 2 bases; bases outside gene matches: 12. Germline CDR1 and CDR2: MNHEY and SMNVEV (reference sequence). CDR3 length: 18 amino acids.

The V gene is TRBV5-6, the J gene TRBJ1-2; no clear D gene. From germline, CDR1 is SGHDT and CDR2 YYEEEE. The CDR3 loop spans 17 amino acids. Trimming removed 4 bases from V and 2 bases from J, with 21 bases in between. CDR3 nucleotide sequence: TGTGCCAGCAGCCGCGTTATCCTCCCGGGCCCCAACTATGGCTACACCTTC. This gives the protein CASSRVILPGPNYGYTF.

This chain connects TRBV7-9 to TRBJ2-7; no firm D call. The CDR3 sequence is 15 residues long. The germline V gene has CDR1 SEHNR and CDR2 FQNEAQ (reference sequence). V shed 3 bases and J shed 5 bases, with 17 bases lying between them. The CDR3 DNA follows: TGTGCCAGCAGCTTGACGACGCGCAGCTCGGACGAGCAGTACTTC. As protein: CASSLTTRSSDEQYF.

This clone was detected a few times. V usage is TRBV10-1 and J usage is TRBJ2-7, with 12 bases fitting TRBD2. V lost 6 bases to trimming and J lost 3 bases; unmatched junction nucleotides: 3. This CDR3 contains 14 residues. Germline V gene data show CDR1 as WNHNN and CDR2 as SYGVQD (reference sequence). DNA for the CDR3: TGCGCCAGCAGGCTAGCGGGAGGGAGCTACGAGCAGTACTTC. This codes for CASRLAGGSYEQYF.

J is TRBJ2-3 and V is TRBV27, with 9 positions matching TRBD1. Trimming cost V 1 base and J 3 bases; bases outside gene matches: 5. Germline V CDR1 and CDR2: MNHEY, SMNVEV (reference sequence). The CDR3 runs to 16 residues. The CDR3 nucleotides are TGTGCCAGCAGTTTATGGACAGGGGATCGAACAGATACGCAGTATTTT. Translated, it gives CASSLWTGDRTDTQYF.

This chain connects TRBV19 to TRBJ2-5; 13 bases match TRBD2. J was trimmed by 5 bases and V by 3 bases; bases with no gene match: 6. This CDR3 has 16 amino acids. Germline loops: CDR1 LNHDA, CDR2 SQIVND (reference sequence). The DNA for the CDR3 is TGTGCCAGTAGTATCTGGTCACTAGCGGGAGGGGAGACCCAGTACTTC. This translates into CASSIWSLAGGETQYF.

The chain joins TRBV1 to TRBJ2-5; the table's D call of TRBD2 was not tested on the DNA. TRBV1 is marked as a pseudogene. CDR3 length: 10 residues. The CDR3: CTSSRPRRNF. CDR3 DNA: TGCACCAGCAGCCGGCCTAGGAGGAACTTC.

CDR3 region: CASSPPEKETQYF. The DNA for the CDR3 is TGTGCCAGCTCACCACCAGAGAAAGAGACCCAGTACTTC. The V call is TRBV18, the J call TRBJ2-5; unclear D gene. The CDR3 is 13 residues long. Deletions cut 0 bases from V and 3 bases from J, with 5 bases between. CDR1 is KGHSH and CDR2 is LQKENI in the germline V gene.

In its sample, this clone was seen once. Distinct nucleotide sequences in the sample also encode this CDR3. The chain employs TRBV19 and TRBJ2-7; D possibly corresponds to TRBD1 (6 bases). Trimming cost V 1 base and J 2 bases, with 9 bases left between them. CDR1 is LNHDA and CDR2 is SQIVND in the germline V gene (reference sequence). CDR3 length: 14 residues. CDR3 nucleotide sequence: TGTGCCAGTAGTATAGGGACAGTAACCTACGAGCAGTACTTC. Protein: CASSIGTVTYEQYF.

V usage is TRBV30 and J usage is TRBJ2-2, with 7 positions matching TRBD2. V was clipped by 2 bases and J by 6 bases; unmatched bases: 0. In germline, CDR1 is GTSNPN, CDR2 SVGIG (reference sequence). CDR3 length: 12 amino acids. The CDR3 sequence is CAWSRGAGELFF. The CDR3 nucleotides are TGTGCCTGGAGTCGGGGGGCCGGGGAGCTGTTTTTT. The whole variable domain, remainder taken from reference TRBV30 and TRBJ2-2, is SQTIHQWPATLVQPVGSPLSLECTVEGTSNPNLYWYRQAAGRGLQLLFYSVGIGQISSEVPQNLSASRPQDRQFILSSKKLLLSDSGFYLCAWSRGAGELFFGEGSRLTVL.

The rearrangement joins TRBV7-6 to TRBJ2-7, with TRBD1 identical over 7 bases. CDR1 is SGHVS and CDR2 is FNYEAQ in the germline V gene. CDR3 length: 15 residues. J lost 2 bases, V lost 1 base, and 5 bases had no gene match. DNA of the CDR3: TGTGCCAGCAGCTTAGAGGGGCAGGGGGCCTACGAGCAGTACTTC. The encoded protein is CASSLEGQGAYEQYF.

This clone has more than one count but fewer than ten. J is TRBJ2-1 and V is TRBV5-1, with D uncertain. The CDR3 covers 12 residues. Germline assignment: CDR1 SGHRS and CDR2 YFSETQ. Deletions cut 2 bases from V and 10 bases from J, with 10 bases between. The CDR3 nucleotides read TGCGCCAGCAGCTTCAACGTCCGGGAGCAGTTCTTC. Translation: CASSFNVREQFF.

The rearrangement joins TRBV9 to TRBJ2-7; TRBD2 aligns across 8 bases. Germline values: CDR1 SGDLS, CDR2 YYNGEE. V was pared by 4 bases and J by 1 base, with 10 bases of the junction left unmatched. CDR3 length: 16 residues. The CDR3 sequence: CASSSSAGVESYEQYF. CDR3 sequence (DNA): TGTGCCAGCAGCAGTTCAGCGGGAGTGGAATCCTACGAGCAGTACTTC. The full variable domain, with the rest looked up from reference TRBV9 and TRBJ2-7, is DSGVTQTPKHLITATGQRVTLRCSPRSGDLSVYWYQQSLDQGLQFLIQYYNGEERAKGNILERFSAQQFPDLHSELNLSSLELGDSALYFCASSSSAGVESYEQYFGPGTRLTVT.

The V gene is TRBV19, the J gene TRBJ1-5; 9 nucleotides line up with TRBD1. The CDR3 totals 16 residues. Germline trimming cut 3 bases from V and 3 bases from J; bases unmatched to any gene: 6. CDR1 is LNHDA and CDR2 is SQIVND in the germline V gene (reference sequence). CDR3 in amino acids: CASSILDRGVNQPQHF. The CDR3 coding sequence is TGTGCCAGTAGTATCCTCGACAGGGGGGTCAATCAGCCCCAGCATTTT.

The chain employs TRBV30 and TRBJ1-3, with D perhaps matching TRBD1 (5 bases). The V gene's germline CDR1 is GTSNPN and CDR2 SVGIG (reference sequence). Trimming pared 5 bases from V and 0 bases from J, leaving 8 bases between. The CDR3 extends over 13 amino acids. The CDR3 loop is CAWGGFSGNTIYF. The CDR3 region has the DNA TGTGCCTGGGGGGGGTTCTCTGGAAACACCATATATTTT.

The chain uses TRBV6-5 and TRBJ1-1; D remains unclear. The germline CDR1 and CDR2 sequences are MNHEY and SVGAGI. This CDR3 spans 14 amino acids. Trimming removed 4 bases at V and 9 bases at J, with 18 bases between. The CDR3 loop is CASSLTSGQEKAFF. CDR3 bases: TGTGCCAGCAGTTTAACGTCGGGCCAGGAAAAAGCTTTCTTT.

This clone was observed a single time. The chain couples TRBV29-1 to TRBJ2-5, with D hard to call. V gave up 2 bases and J gave up 5 bases, with 9 bases separating them. The CDR3 loop spans 12 amino acids. Germline V CDR1 and CDR2: SQVTM, ANQGSEA. The DNA for the CDR3 is TGCAGCGTTGAACAAGGGTGGGAGACCCAGTACTTC. It encodes CSVEQGWETQYF.